This T cell receptor beta chain emerged from a study of CXCR3-negative and CXCR3-positive naive CD8 T cells. Findings and limits, study-wide: PBMCs showed partially decreased CXCR3 expression after cryopreservation, and most assays used fresh PBMCs. Greater hydrophobicity was found in TRB CDR3s of CXCR3-positive naive cells than of CXCR3-negative naive cells. Memory CD8+ cells showed much lower diversity, while both naive subsets were comparably high.

Naive CD8+ T cells showed a CD45RO-CCR7+CD27+CD95- phenotype. Of note for this clonotype: Its antigen is unknown.

There are 14 residues in the CDR3. The germline gives CDR1 MNHEY, CDR2 SVGEGT. The authors prepared UMI-labeled TRB cDNA libraries by 5' RACE. Reanalyzing the 5' RACE reads, TCRdb keeps one entry per CDR3 protein, without DNA. Its table records about 98,000 distinct CDR3 sequences. The sequencing sample was made of naive CXCR3+ CD8+ T cells from blood. As to subset: CD45RO-CCR7+CD27+CD95- naive CD8+ T cells expressing CXCR3 (TNR3+). The V call is TRBV6-2 or TRBV6-3, the J call TRBJ1-2. This sequence was found in a human donor in good health. Some clones in this sample may be carry-over from other donors' samples. The CDR3: CASDQDGITGGYTF.